This T cell receptor beta chain was retrieved from a study of read filtering for tumor transcriptome and immune sequencing. Across the whole study: Patients were about 17 male and some 13 female, mean age 65.9 years, range about 45 to 85. IR-seq gave about 3.5 to 10.27 million TCR reads per sample; RNA-seq gave about 80 to 1,300. Notes on the study in general: The sorted CD138-negative fraction was a mixed bone marrow immune population, not purified T cells.

The germline gives CDR1 SQVTM, CDR2 ANQGSEA. V was trimmed by 2 bases and J by 1 base, leaving 7 bases between them. The CDR3 contains 13 residues. A word on this clonotype: The antigen is unknown. This clone may be a read error of a much larger clone one base away. The conserved final phenylalanine or tryptophan is absent from the CDR3, which likely points to a read error.

This library used roughly 0.4 ug RNA and molecular barcoded adaptors spanning alpha/delta and beta/gamma chains. Via MiXCR, TCRdb re-called the reads, giving one row per CDR3 protein. The sample carries 60,000 or so distinct CDR3 sequences, around 20% recorded once. The source is a donor aged 40 or over with multiple myeloma. The chain employs TRBV29-1 and TRBJ2-3; no reliable D call. The sequencing input was a population of CD138-negative cells sorted from bone marrow. This CDR3 is CSVELVGTDTQYV. The CDR3, as DNA: TGCAGCGTTGAATTAGTGGGCACAGATACGCAGTATGTT.